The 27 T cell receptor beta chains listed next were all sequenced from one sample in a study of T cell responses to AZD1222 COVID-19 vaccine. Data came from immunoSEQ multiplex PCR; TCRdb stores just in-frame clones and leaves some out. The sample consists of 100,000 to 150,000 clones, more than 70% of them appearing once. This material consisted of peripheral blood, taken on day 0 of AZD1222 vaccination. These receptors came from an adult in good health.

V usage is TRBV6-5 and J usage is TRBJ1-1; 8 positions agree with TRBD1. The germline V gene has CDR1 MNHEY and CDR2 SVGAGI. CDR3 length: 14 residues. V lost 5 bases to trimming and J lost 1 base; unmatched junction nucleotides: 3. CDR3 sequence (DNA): TGTGCCAGCAGTCGGACAGGGTCGAACACTGAAGCTTTCTTT. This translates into CASSRTGSNTEAFF.

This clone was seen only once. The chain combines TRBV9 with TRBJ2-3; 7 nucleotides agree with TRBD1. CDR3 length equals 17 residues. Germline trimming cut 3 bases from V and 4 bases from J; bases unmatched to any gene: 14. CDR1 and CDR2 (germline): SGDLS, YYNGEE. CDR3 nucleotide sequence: TGTGCCAGCAGCGGTTTAAGACAGGGCTTCATCCCAGATACGCAGTATTTT. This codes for CASSGLRQGFIPDTQYF. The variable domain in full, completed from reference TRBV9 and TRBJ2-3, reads DSGVTQTPKHLITATGQRVTLRCSPRSGDLSVYWYQQSLDQGLQFLIQYYNGEERAKGNILERFSAQQFPDLHSELNLSSLELGDSALYFCASSGLRQGFIPDTQYFGPGTRLTVL.

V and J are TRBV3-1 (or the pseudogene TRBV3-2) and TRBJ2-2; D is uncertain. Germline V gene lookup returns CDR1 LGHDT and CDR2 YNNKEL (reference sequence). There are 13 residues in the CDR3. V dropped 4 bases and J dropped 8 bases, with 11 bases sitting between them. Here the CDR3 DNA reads TGTGCCAGCAGCCGTGACTTTCAGGGGGAGCTGTTTTTT. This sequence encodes CASSRDFQGELFF.

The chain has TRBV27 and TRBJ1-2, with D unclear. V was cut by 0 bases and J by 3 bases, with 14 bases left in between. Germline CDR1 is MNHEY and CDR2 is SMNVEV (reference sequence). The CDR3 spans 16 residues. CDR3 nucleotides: TGTGCCAGCAGTTTATCCCCCTTAACGGAATACTATGGCTACACCTTC. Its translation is CASSLSPLTEYYGYTF.

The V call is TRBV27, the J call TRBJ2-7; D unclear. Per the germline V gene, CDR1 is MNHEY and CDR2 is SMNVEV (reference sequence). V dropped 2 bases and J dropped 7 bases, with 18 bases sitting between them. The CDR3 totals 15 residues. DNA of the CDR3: TGTGCCAGCAGTTTACGTCGCGCAGGTTGGCGGGAGCAGTACTTC. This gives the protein CASSLRRAGWREQYF.

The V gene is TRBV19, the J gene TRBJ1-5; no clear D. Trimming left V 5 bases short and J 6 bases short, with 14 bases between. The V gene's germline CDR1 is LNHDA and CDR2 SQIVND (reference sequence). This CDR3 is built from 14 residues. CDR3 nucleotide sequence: TGTGCCAGTAGTCTCCAGTACGCGGGTCAGCCCCAGCATTTT. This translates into CASSLQYAGQPQHF. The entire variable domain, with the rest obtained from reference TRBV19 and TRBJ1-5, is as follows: DGGITQSPKYLFRKEGQNVTLSCEQNLNHDAMYWYRQDPGQGLRLIYYSQIVNDFQKGDIAEGYSVSREKKESFPLTVTSAQKNPTAFYLCASSLQYAGQPQHFGDGTRLSIL.

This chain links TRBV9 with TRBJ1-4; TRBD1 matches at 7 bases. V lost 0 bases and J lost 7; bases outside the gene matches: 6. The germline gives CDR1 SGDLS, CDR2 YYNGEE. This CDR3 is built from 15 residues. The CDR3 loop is CASSVAIGQVEKLFF. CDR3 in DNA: TGTGCCAGCAGCGTAGCGATAGGACAGGTTGAAAAACTGTTTTTT.

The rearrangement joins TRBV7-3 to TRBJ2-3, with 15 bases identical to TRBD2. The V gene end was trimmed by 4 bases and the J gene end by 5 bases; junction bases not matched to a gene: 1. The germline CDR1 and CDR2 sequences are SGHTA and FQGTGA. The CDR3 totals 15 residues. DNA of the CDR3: TGTGCCAGCAGCTGGGGACTAGCGGGAGGAGATACGCAGTATTTT. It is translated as CASSWGLAGGDTQYF.

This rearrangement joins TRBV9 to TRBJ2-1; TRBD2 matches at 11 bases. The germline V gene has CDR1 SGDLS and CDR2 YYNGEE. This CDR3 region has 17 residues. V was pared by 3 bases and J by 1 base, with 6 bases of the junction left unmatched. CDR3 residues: CASSGPTSGASYNEQFF. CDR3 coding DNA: TGTGCCAGCAGCGGACCGACTAGCGGGGCGTCCTACAATGAGCAGTTCTTC.

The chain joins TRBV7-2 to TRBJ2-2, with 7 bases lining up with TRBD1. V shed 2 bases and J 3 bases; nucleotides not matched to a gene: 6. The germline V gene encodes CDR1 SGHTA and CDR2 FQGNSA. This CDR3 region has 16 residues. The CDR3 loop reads CASSLIGQAYTGELFF. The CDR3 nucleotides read TGTGCCAGCAGCTTAATCGGACAGGCTTACACCGGGGAGCTGTTTTTT.

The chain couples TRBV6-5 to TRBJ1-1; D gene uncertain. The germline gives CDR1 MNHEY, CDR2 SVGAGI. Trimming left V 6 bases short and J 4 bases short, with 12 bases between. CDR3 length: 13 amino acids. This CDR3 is CASRKGHSTEAFF. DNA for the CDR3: TGTGCCAGCAGAAAAGGGCACTCCACTGAAGCTTTCTTT.

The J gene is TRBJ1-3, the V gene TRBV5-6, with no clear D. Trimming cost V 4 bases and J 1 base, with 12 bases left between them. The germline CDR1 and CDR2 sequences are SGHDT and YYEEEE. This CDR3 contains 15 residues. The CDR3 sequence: CASSLALGSGNTIYF. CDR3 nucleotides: TGTGCCAGCAGCCTGGCACTCGGGTCTGGAAACACCATATATTTT. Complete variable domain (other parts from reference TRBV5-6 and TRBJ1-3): DAGVTQSPTHLIKTRGQQVTLRCSPKSGHDTVSWYQQALGQGPQFIFQYYEEEERQRGNFPDRFSGHQFPNYSSELNVNALLLGDSALYLCASSLALGSGNTIYFGEGSWLTVV.

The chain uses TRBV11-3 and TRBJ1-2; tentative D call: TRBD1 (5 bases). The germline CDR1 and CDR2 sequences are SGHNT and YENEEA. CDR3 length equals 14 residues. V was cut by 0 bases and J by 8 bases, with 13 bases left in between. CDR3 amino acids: CASSLDDQGRGYTF. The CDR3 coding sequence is TGTGCCAGCAGCTTAGATGACCAGGGAAGGGGCTACACCTTC.

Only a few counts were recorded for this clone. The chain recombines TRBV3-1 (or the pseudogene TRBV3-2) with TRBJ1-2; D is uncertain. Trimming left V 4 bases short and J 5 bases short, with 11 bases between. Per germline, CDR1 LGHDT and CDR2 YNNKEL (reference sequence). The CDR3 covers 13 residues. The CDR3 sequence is CASSPLSAYGYTF. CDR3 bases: TGTGCCAGCAGCCCTCTTTCGGCTTATGGCTACACCTTC.

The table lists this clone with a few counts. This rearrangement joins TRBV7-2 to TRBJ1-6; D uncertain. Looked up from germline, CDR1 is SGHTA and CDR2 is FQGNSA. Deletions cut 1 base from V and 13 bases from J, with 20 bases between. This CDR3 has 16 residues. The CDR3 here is CASSLDNAINWFPLHF. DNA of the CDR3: TGTGCCAGCAGCTTAGACAATGCCATCAACTGGTTTCCCCTCCACTTT.

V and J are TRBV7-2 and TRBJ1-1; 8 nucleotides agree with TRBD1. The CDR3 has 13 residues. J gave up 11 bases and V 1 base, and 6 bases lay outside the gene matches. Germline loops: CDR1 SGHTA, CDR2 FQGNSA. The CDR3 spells CASSLGTGRGAFF. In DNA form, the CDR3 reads TGTGCCAGCAGCTTAGGGACAGGGAGGGGGGCTTTCTTT.

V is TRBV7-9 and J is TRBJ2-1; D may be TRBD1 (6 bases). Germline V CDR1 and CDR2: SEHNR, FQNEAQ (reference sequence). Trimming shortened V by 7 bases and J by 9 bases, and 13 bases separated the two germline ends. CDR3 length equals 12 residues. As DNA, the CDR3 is TGTGCCAGCACGTCTGGCAGGGGTGAGCAGTTCTTC. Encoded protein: CASTSGRGEQFF.

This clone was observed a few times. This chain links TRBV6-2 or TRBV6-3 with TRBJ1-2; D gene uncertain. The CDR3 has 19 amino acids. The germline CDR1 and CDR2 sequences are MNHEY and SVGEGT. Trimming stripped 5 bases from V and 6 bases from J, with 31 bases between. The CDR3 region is CASSNHRWGFQLIDDGYTF. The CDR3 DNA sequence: TGTGCCAGCAGTAACCACCGCTGGGGATTTCAACTCATCGACGATGGCTACACCTTC.

CDR3 region: CASSLAKEQFF. The CDR3, as DNA: TGTGCCAGCAGTTTAGCTAAAGAGCAGTTCTTC. V gene TRBV6-5 combines with J gene TRBJ2-1, with D unresolved. Germline CDR1 reads MNHEY; CDR2 reads SVGAGI. With 4 bases removed from V and 10 bases from J, the gap between germline ends came to 8 bases. CDR3 length equals 11 residues.

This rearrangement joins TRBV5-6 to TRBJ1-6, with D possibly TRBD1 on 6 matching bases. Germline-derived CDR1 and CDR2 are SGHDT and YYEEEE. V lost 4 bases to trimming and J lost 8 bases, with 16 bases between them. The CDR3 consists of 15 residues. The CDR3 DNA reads TGTGCCAGCAGCAAAGGGGCCGGACAGCATTCACCCCTCCACTTT. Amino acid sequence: CASSKGAGQHSPLHF. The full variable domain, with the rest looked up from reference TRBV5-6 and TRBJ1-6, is DAGVTQSPTHLIKTRGQQVTLRCSPKSGHDTVSWYQQALGQGPQFIFQYYEEEERQRGNFPDRFSGHQFPNYSSELNVNALLLGDSALYLCASSKGAGQHSPLHFGNGTRLTVT.

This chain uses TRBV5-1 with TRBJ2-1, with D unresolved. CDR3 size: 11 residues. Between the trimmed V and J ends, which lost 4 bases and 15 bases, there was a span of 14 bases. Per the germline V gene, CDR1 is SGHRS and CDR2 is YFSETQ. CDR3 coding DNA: TGCGCCAGCAGCCAGGCCGAAAGTAGGTTCTTC. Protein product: CASSQAESRFF.

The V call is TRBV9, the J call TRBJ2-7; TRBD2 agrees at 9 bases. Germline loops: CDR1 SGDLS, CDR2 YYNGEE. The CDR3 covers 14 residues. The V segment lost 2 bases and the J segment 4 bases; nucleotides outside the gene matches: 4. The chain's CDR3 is CASSVGSGSYEQYF. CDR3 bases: TGTGCCAGCAGCGTTGGTAGCGGGAGTTACGAGCAGTACTTC.

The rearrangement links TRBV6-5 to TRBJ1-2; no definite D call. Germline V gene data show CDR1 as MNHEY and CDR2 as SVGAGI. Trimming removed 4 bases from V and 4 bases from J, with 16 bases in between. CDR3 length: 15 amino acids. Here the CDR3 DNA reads TGTGCCAGCAGTTCCCCCTCTAACCTCGCCTATGGCTACACCTTC. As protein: CASSSPSNLAYGYTF.

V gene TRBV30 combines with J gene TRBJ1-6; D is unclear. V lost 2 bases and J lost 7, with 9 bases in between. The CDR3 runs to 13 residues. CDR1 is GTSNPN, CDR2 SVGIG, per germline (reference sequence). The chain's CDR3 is CAWSSQDNSPLHF. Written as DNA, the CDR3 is TGTGCCTGGAGTAGCCAGGACAATTCACCCCTCCACTTT.

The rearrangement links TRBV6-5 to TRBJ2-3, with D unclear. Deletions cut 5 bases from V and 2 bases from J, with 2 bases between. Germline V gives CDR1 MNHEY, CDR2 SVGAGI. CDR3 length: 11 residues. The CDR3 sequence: CASSNTDTQYF. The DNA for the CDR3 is TGTGCCAGCAGTAACACAGATACGCAGTATTTT.

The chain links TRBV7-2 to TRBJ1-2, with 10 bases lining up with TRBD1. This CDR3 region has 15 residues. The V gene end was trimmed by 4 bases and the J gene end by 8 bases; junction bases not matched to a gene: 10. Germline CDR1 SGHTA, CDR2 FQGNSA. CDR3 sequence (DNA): TGTGCCAGCAGCTCTCCCTCCGGGACAGGGGTGGGCTACACCTTC. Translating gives CASSSPSGTGVGYTF.

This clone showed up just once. The CDR3 region has the DNA TGTGCCAGCAGTTTAAACCGGGCAGTAAAGGGCTACACCTTC. Translating it yields CASSLNRAVKGYTF. This chain joins TRBV27 and TRBJ1-2; D is unresolved. Germline V gene lookup returns CDR1 MNHEY and CDR2 SMNVEV (reference sequence). Trimming removed 2 bases at V and 8 bases at J, with 15 bases between. The CDR3 loop spans 14 amino acids.